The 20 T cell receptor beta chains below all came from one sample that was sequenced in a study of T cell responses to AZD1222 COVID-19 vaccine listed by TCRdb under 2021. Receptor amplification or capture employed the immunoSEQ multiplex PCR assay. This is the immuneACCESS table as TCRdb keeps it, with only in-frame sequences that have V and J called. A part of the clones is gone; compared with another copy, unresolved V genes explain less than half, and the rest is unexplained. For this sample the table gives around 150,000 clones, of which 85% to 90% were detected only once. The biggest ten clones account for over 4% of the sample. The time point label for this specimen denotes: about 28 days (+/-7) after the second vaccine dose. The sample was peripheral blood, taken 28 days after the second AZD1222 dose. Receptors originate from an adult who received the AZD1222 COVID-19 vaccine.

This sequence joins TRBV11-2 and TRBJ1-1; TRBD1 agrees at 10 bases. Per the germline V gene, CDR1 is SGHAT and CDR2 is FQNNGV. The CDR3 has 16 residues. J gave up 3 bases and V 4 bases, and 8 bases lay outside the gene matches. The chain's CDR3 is CASSYRDRGWDTEAFF. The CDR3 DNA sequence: TGTGCCAGCAGCTACCGGGACAGGGGATGGGACACTGAAGCTTTCTTT.

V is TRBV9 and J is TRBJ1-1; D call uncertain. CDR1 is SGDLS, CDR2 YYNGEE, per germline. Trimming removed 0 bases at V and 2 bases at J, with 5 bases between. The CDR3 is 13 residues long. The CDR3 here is CASSVADNTEAFF. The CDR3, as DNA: TGTGCCAGCAGCGTAGCGGATAACACTGAAGCTTTCTTT. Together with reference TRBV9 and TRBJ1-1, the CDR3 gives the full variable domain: DSGVTQTPKHLITATGQRVTLRCSPRSGDLSVYWYQQSLDQGLQFLIQYYNGEERAKGNILERFSAQQFPDLHSELNLSSLELGDSALYFCASSVADNTEAFFGQGTRLTVV.

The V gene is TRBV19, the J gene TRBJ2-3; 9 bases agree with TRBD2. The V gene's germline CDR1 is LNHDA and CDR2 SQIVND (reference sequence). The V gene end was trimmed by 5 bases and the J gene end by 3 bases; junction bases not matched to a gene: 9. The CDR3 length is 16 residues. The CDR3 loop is CASSSVAGATTDTQYF. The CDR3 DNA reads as TGTGCCAGTAGTTCCGTAGCGGGGGCAACTACAGATACGCAGTATTTT.

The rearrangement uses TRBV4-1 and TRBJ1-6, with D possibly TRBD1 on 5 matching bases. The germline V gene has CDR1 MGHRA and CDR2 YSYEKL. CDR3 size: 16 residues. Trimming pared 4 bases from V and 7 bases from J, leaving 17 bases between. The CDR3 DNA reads TGCGCCAGCAGCCCACCTACCGGGGCTCCGAATTCACCCCTCCACTTT. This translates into CASSPPTGAPNSPLHF.

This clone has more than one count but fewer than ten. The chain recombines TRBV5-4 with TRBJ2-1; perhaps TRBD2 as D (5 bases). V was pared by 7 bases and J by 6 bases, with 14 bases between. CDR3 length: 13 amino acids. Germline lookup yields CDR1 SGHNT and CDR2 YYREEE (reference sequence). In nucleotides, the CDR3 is TGTGCCAGCCGAAATTACGAGGGCAATGAGCAGTTCTTC. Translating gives CASRNYEGNEQFF.

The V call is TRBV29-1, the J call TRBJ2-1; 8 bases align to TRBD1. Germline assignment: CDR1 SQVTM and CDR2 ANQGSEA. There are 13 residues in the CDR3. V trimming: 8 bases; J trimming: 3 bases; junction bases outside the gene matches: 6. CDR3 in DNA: TGCAGCTTCCCGACAGGGGTCTACAATGAGCAGTTCTTC. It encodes CSFPTGVYNEQFF.

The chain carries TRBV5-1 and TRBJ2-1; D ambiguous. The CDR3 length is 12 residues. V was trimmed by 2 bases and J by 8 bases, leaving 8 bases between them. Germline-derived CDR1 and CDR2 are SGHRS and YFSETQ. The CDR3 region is CASSFVSDEQFF. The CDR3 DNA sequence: TGCGCCAGCAGCTTCGTCTCTGATGAGCAGTTCTTC.

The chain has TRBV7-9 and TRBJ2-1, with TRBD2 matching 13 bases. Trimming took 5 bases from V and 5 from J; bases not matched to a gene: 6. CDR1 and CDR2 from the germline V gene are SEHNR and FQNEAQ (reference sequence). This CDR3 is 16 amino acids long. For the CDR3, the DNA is TGTGCCAGCAGCGGCCCCGGGACTAGCGGGGACAATGAGCAGTTCTTC. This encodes CASSGPGTSGDNEQFF.

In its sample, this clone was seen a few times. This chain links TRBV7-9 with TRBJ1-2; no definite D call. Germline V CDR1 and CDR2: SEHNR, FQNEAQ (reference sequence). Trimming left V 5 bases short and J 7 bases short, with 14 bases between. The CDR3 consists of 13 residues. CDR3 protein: CASSPAVGAGYTF. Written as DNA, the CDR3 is TGTGCCAGCAGCCCAGCCGTGGGTGCTGGCTACACCTTC.

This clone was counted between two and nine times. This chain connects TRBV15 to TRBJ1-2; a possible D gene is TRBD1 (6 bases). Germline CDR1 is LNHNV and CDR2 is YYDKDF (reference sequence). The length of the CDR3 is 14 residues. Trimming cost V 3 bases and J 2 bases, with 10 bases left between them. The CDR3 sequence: CATSRDTGNYGYTF. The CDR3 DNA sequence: TGTGCCACCAGCAGGGACACAGGGAACTATGGCTACACCTTC.

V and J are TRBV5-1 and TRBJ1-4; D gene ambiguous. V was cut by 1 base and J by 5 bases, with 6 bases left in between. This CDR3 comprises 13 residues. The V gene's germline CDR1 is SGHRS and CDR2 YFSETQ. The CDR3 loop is CASSLKSNEKLFF. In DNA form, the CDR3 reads TGCGCCAGCAGCTTGAAGTCAAATGAAAAACTGTTTTTT. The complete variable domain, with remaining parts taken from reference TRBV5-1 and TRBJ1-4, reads KAGVTQTPRYLIKTRGQQVTLSCSPISGHRSVSWYQQTPGQGLQFLFEYFSETQRNKGNFPGRFSGRQFSNSRSEMNVSTLELGDSALYLCASSLKSNEKLFFGSGTQLSVL.

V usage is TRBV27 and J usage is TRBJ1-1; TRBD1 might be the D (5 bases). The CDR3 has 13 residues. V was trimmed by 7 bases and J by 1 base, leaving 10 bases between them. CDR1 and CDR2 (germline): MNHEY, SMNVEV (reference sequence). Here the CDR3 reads CASNTQGNTEAFF. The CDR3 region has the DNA TGTGCCAGCAATACCCAGGGGAACACTGAAGCTTTCTTT.

Written as DNA, the CDR3 is TGTGCCATCAGCGAAGCGAGGAACTACACCTTC. Encoded protein: CAISEARNYTF. The chain carries TRBV10-3 and TRBJ1-2, with D hard to call. The V gene lost 6 bases and the J gene lost 10 bases, with 12 bases spanning the gap. This CDR3 has 11 amino acids. Germline V CDR1 and CDR2: ENHRY, SYGVKD.

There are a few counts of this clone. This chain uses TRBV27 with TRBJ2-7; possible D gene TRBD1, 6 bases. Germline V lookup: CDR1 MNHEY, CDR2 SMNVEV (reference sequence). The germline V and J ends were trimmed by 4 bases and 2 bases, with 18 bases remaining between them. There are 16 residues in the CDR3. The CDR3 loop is CASSSQMGAPTYEQYF. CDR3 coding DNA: TGTGCCAGCAGTTCCCAAATGGGGGCCCCCACCTACGAGCAGTACTTC.

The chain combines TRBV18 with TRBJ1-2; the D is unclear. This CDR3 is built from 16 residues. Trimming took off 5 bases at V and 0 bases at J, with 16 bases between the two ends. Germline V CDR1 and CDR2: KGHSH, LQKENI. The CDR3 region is CASSSVEGGPNYGYTF. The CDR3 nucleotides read TGTGCCAGCTCAAGTGTGGAGGGCGGCCCTAACTATGGCTACACCTTC.

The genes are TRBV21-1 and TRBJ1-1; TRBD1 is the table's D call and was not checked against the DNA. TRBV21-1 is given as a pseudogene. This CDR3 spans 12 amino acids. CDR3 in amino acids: CASYGTRMLAFF. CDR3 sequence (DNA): TGTGCCAGCTATGGGACACGGATGTTGGCTTTCTTT.

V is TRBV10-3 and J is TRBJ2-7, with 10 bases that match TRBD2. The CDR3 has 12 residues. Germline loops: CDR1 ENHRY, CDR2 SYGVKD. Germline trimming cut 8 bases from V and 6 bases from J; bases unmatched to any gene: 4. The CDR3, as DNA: TGTGCCATCTCCCTAGCGGGGGCCGAGCAGTACTTC. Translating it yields CAISLAGAEQYF.

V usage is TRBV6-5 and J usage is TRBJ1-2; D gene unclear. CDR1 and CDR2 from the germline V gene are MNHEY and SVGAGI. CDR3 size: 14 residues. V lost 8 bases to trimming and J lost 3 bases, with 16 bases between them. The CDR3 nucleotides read TGTGCCAGCTACCCATGGGATAGGGACTATGGCTACACCTTC. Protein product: CASYPWDRDYGYTF.

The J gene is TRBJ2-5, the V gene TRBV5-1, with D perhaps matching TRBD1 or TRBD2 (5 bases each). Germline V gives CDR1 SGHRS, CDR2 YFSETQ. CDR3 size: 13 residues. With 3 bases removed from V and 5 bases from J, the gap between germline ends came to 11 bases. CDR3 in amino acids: CASSWDLGETQYF. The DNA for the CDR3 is TGCGCCAGCAGCTGGGACCTTGGTGAGACCCAGTACTTC.

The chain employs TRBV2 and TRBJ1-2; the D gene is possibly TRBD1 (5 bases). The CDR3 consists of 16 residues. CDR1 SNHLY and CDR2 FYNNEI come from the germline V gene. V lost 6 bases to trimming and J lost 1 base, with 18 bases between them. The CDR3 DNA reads TGTGCCAGCAGCACTCCAAGGGGAGGGGTTAACTATGGCTACACCTTC. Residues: CASSTPRGGVNYGYTF.